This T cell receptor beta chain was observed in a study of control samples from healthy donors and cancer patients. This table comes from immunoSEQ multiplex PCR, and its TCRdb copy is limited to in-frame clones, with some not included. Of over 100,000 clones listed, over 75% were seen once; the top ten hold roughly 4.4%. Germline values: CDR1 KGHDR, CDR2 SFDVKD. Between the trimmed V and J ends, which lost 7 bases and 4 bases, there was a span of 13 bases. CDR3 length: 14 amino acids. The chain carries TRBV24-1 and TRBJ2-1; tentatively, D is TRBD1 (6 bases). This clonotype was sampled from a human donor in good health. The donor label of this sample is uncertain. Sequencing was done on a sample of blood. The CDR3 loop reads CATSITGSYNEQFF. DNA for the CDR3: TGTGCCACCAGCATTACAGGGTCTTACAATGAGCAGTTCTTC.